This TCR beta chain originates from a study of cytomegalovirus exposure and HLA in healthy donors. General study results and limits: Most likely, a cluster of highly shared sequence variants arose as a sequencing artifact. A later analysis reportedly found that, within productive TCRs, an Asian-associated ancestry cluster had fewer N-insertions than the mean observed across the roughly 610 donors. A missense DCLRE1C variant was associated with V- and J-gene trimming of TCR beta chains in a later analysis, and an independent cohort replicated the association.

Germline V gene lookup returns CDR1 SGHAT and CDR2 FQNNGV. The CDR3 totals 14 residues. The V gene end was trimmed by 2 bases and the J gene end by 6 bases; junction bases not matched to a gene: 6. Use of 60 Vbeta and 13 Jbeta primers characterized the PCR. This table comes from immunoSEQ multiplex PCR, and its TCRdb copy is limited to in-frame clones, with some not included. This table has 250,000 to 350,000 clones, around 86% appearing once. With regard to this clone: The antigen is not known.

Sequenced sample: PBMCs. This TCR derives from a man aged 40-50 years in good health and CMV-seropositive. The chain couples TRBV11-2 to TRBJ2-7; TRBD1 matches 8 bases. The CDR3 bases are TGTGCCAGCAGCTTAATGACAGGGGCATCCGAGCAGTACTTC. Its translation is CASSLMTGASEQYF.